This T cell receptor beta chain derives from a study of T cells in Graves' hyperthyroidism and ophthalmopathy (dated by TCRdb to between 2019 and 2020). Describing the broader study: Peripheral blood samples were taken at initial diagnosis, before any treatment was given. To identify TCR V-J signatures that set the groups apart, the researchers used a discovery cohort of 90 to 100 patients, made up of 40 to 45 with Graves' ophthalmopathy and some 58 with stable Graves' hyperthyroidism. Whether ophthalmopathy could be predicted prospectively was tested in an independent validation cohort made up of 18 hyperthyroidism patients plus 17 patients who later progressed to ophthalmopathy. For training and testing, the 110 or so patients in the discovery cohort were randomly divided in a 7:3 ratio. In about 6 Graves' hyperthyroidism patients, the study also compared T-cell repertoires from thyroid tissue with T-cell repertoires from blood. After blood sampling, hyperthyroidism patients were treated with methimazole at a starting dose of 30 mg daily, and ophthalmopathy patients were treated with high-dose intravenous methylprednisolone. TCR Vbeta CDR3 sequencing of some 140 peripheral blood samples (about 45 ophthalmopathy, around 80 hyperthyroidism and some 17 progressor patients) is reported in the paper. Study-level results and caveats: During validation, the model predicted progression to ophthalmopathy a median of approximately 6 months ahead of onset, with around 71% sensitivity and around 73% specificity. A model built on a 13 V-J signature distinguished ophthalmopathy from stable hyperthyroidism, reaching around 87% sensitivity and approximately 81% specificity in cross-validation and 80%/75% in testing. Most expanded thyroid clonotypes (frequency above 0.001) were also detected in blood, a finding suggesting that blood repertoires may reflect thyroid immune responses. No statistical method was used to set the sample size in advance, and investigators knew the group allocation.

CDR1 and CDR2 are drawn from the germline V gene (reference sequence): DFQATT, SNEGSKA. Trimming removed 5 bases from V and 4 bases from J, leaving 11 bases between the germline ends. Taken from cysteine to phenylalanine, the CDR3 has 13 residues. CDR3 DNA is the only sequence kept; it has 39 bases, read in frame from the first base. The TCR beta CDR3 regions were amplified from RNA transcripts. The TCR CDR3 was subjected to a first round of RT-PCR using the HTBI primer set and the Qiagen OneStep RT-PCR kit. Libraries were constructed in a second round of multiplex PCR, after which size selection and purification were performed. Sequencing of the libraries was done on an Illumina HiSeq2000 using paired-end 100 bp reads. Regarding the original processing steps: Raw data were processed with SOAPnuke, discarding reads with adapters, uncalled bases, mean Phred below 15, or no exact constant-primer or identifier match. High-quality paired reads were merged using COPE v1.2.5, and each unique nucleotide sequence was defined as a clonotype. MiTCR v1.1 was used to align the clonotypes against IMGT TRBV, TRBD and TRBJ reference segments. The analysis was restricted to V-J combinations with a frequency above 0.0001, which together covered over 99% of the repertoires. The TCS score was defined as the ratio of F50 (clonal expansion) to E x V (chaos), calculated using BLOSUM62-based TCRdist between CDR3 peptides within each V-J. Welch's t-statistics and random forest reduced 500 to 550 V-J features to roughly 13, which were used in a naive Bayes classifier (R e1071). Using fastp at Q25 and MiXCR, TCRdb reprocessed the public reads and kept productive beta chains. Entries that share a CDR3 protein sequence are merged under the most common genes and DNA. The V and J calls were not made by the authors but by TCRdb's processing. The sample profile shows hundreds of thousands of distinct CDR3 sequences; approximately 15% of them were found once. Around 7% of the sample is in the top ten clones.

Graves' hyperthyroidism was defined as stable when no progression to ophthalmopathy occurred over 18 months of follow-up. The hyperthyroidism patients were between 18 and 65 years old and newly diagnosed, with a disease duration of less than 2 months. Any patient with an uncontrolled infection, another autoimmune disease, pregnancy or lactation was excluded. Diagnoses relied on clinical symptoms, serum thyroxine and TRAb, thyroid ultrasound and orbital computed tomography. PBMCs were separated from over 9 ml of fresh peripheral blood using Ficoll-Paque density gradient centrifugation. Trizol reagent was used to extract total RNA, and RNA quality was then checked on an Agilent 2100 Bioanalyzer. This clonotype was found many times. The antigen this receptor binds is unknown. Base qualities are not provided; no much larger clone lies one nucleotide away.

This sequence uses TRBV20-1 and TRBJ1-4, and perhaps TRBD1 as D gene, on 5 matching bases. This clonotype originated in a woman between 18 and 30 years old with Graves' hyperthyroidism. The sample taken for sequencing was blood. The encoded CDR3 is CSAQGRDNEKLFF. The DNA reads TGCAGTGCTCAGGGACGGGATAATGAAAAACTGTTTTTT.